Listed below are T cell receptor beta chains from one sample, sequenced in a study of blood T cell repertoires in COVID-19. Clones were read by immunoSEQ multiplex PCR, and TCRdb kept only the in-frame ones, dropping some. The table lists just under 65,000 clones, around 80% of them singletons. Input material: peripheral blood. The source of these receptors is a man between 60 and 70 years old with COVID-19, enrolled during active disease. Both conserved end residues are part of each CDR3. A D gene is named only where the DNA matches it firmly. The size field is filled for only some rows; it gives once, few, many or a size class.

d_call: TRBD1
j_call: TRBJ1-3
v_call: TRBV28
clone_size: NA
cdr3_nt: TGTGCCAGCAGTTTACTACGACAGGGGCCTTTCTCTGGAAACACCATATATTTT
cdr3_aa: CASSLLRQGPFSGNTIYF

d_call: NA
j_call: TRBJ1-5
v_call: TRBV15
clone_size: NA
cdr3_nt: TGTGCCACCAGCAGAGACCTACAGGGAACTAATCAGCCCCAGCATTTT
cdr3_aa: CATSRDLQGTNQPQHF

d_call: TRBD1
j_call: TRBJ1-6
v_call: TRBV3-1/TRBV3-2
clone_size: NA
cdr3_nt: TGTGCCAGCAGCCAAGGACAGGGGGGGTCACCCCTCCACTTT
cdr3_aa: CASSQGQGGSPLHF

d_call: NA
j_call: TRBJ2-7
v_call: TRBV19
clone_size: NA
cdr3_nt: TGTGCCAGTACCCCGGGGTCTTTAAGCGAGCAGTACTTC
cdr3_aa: CASTPGSLSEQYF

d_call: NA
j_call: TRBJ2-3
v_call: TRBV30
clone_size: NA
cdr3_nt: TGTGCCTGGGGGATTCCAGGGGCAGATACGCAGTATTTT
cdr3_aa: CAWGIPGADTQYF

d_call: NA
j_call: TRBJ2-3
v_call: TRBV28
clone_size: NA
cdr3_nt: TGTGCCAGCACCCAAACGGGGGACACAGATACGCAGTATTTT
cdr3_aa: CASTQTGDTDTQYF

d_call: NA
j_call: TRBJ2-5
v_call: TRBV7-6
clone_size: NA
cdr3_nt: TGTGCCAGCAGCCCCGAGGTGGAGACCCAGTACTTC
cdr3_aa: CASSPEVETQYF

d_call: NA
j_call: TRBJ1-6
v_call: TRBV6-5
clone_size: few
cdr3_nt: TGTGCCAGCAGTCCGACACAGACGAACTCACCCCTCCACTTT
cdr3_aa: CASSPTQTNSPLHF

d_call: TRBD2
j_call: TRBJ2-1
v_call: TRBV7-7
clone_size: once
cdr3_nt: TGTGCCAGCAGCGCGGGGGGTGAGCAGTTCTTC
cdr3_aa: CASSAGGEQFF

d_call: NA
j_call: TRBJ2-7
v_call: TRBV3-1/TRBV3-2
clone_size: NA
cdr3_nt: TGTGCCAGCAGCCAAGGGGGCGGGGCCCACTGGGAGCAGTACTTC
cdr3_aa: CASSQGGGAHWEQYF

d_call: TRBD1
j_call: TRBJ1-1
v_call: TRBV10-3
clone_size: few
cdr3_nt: TGTGCCATCCTTATCACGGGACAGCCTGGACCGAAAGCTTTCTTT
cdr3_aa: CAILITGQPGPKAFF

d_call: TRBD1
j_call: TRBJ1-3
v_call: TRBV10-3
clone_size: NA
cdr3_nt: TGTGCCATCAGTGTAAGACAGGGAGGACAGTCTGGAAACACCATATATTTT
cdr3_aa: CAISVRQGGQSGNTIYF

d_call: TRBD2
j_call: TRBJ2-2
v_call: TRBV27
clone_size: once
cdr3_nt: TGTGCCAGCAGTCAGATAGCGGGGTTGAACACCGGGGAGCTGTTTTTT
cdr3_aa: CASSQIAGLNTGELFF

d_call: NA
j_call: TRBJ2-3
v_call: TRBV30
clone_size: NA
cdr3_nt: TGTGCCTGGAGCGGGGACTCCCATACGCAGTATTTT
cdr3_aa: CAWSGDSHTQYF

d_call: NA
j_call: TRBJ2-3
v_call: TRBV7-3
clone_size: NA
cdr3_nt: TGTGCCAGCAGCTTAGAGGCGGGGGCGACGGATACGCAGTATTTT
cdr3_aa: CASSLEAGATDTQYF

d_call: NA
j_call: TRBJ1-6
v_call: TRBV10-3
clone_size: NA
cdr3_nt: TGTGCCATCAGTGAGTCGAGGGCTAATAATTCACCCCTCCACTTT
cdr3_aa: CAISESRANNSPLHF

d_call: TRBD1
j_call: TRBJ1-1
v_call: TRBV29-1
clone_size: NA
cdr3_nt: TGCAGCGGGTCGACAGGGAGCACTGAAGCTTTCTTT
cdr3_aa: CSGSTGSTEAFF

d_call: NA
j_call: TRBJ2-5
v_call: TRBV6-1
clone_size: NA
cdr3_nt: TGTGCCAGCAGTGACAGACAAGAGACCCAGTACTTC
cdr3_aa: CASSDRQETQYF

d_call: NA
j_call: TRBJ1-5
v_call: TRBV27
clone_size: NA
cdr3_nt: TGTGCCAGCAGTTTATCGGGGCAGAATAGCAATCAGCCCCAGCATTTT
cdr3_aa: CASSLSGQNSNQPQHF

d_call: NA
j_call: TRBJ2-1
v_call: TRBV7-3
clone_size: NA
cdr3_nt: TGTGCCAGCAGCCCCCAAGCGCCCTACAATGAGCAGTTCTTC
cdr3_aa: CASSPQAPYNEQFF

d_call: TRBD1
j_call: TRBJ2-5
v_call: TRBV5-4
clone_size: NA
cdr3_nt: TGTGCCAGCAGCCAACAGGGGAGCGAGACCCAGTACTTC
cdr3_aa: CASSQQGSETQYF

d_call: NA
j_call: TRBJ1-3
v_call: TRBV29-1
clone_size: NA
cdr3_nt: TGCAGCGTTTTAAGGGGATTCTCTGGAAACACCATATATTTT
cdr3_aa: CSVLRGFSGNTIYF

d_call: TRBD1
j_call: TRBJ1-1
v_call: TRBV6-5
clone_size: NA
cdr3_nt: TGTGCCAGCAGTTACTCGACAGGGTGGACTGAAGCTTTCTTT
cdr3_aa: CASSYSTGWTEAFF

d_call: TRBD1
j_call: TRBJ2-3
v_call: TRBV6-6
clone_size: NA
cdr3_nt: TGTGCCAGCAGTTTACAGGGGGCACAAGATACGCAGTATTTT
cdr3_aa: CASSLQGAQDTQYF

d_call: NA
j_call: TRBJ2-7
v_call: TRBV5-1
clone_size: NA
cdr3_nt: TGCGCCAGCAGCTTGTCGCTAGCAAGCACCTACGAGCAGTACTTC
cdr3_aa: CASSLSLASTYEQYF

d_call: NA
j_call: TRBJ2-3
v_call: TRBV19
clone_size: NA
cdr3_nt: TGTGCCAGTAGTATGGGTGGGCACACAGATACGCAGTATTTT
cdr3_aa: CASSMGGHTDTQYF

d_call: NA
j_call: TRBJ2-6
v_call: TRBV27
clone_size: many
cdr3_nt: TGTGCCAGCAGTCGGAGGAGCTCTGGGGCCAACGTCCTGACTTTC
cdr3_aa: CASSRRSSGANVLTF